This TCR beta chain was identified in a study of blood T cell repertoires in COVID-19. As for the study in general: COVID-19 samples, acute and convalescent, were from the United States, Italy and Spain. Nucleic acid was either cDNA or gDNA, and it came from T cells, B-cell-depleted T cells, or PBMCs.

Per the study methods: Amplifying reference gene primers gave estimates of nucleated cell counts. This table comes from immunoSEQ multiplex PCR, and its TCRdb copy is limited to in-frame clones, with some not included. Clone size and V and J calls were adopted from that table, with D and trimming inferred from the DNA. The sample shows some 180,000 clones, roughly 82% of them seen only once. This CDR3 is 15 amino acids long. The germline V gene has CDR1 SGHRS and CDR2 YFSETQ. Trimming cost V 0 bases and J 6 bases; bases outside gene matches: 4. The sample taken for sequencing was peripheral blood. The origin of this receptor is a human donor in a cohort sampled during active COVID-19. The chain couples TRBV5-1 to TRBJ1-5, with 9 bases matching TRBD1. The DNA of the CDR3 is TGCGCCAGCAGCTTGGAGGGACAGGGAGGTCAGCCCCAGCATTTT. Translation gives CASSLEGQGGQPQHF.